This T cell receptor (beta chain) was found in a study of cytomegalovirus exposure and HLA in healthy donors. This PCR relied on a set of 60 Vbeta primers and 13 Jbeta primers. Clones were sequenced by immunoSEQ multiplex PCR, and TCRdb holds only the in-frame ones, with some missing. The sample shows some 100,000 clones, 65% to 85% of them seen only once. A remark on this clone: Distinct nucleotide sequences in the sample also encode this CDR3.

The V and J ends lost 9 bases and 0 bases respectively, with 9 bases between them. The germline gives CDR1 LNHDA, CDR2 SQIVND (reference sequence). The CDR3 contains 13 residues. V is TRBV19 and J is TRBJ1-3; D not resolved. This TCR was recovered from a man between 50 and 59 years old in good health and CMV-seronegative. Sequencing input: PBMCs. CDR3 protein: CASRISSGNTIYF. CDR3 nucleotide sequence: TGTGCCAGCAGGATCAGCTCTGGAAACACCATATATTTT.